Following are 18 T cell receptor beta chains from one sample sequenced in a study of blood T cell repertoires in COVID-19. Assay used: immunoSEQ multiplex PCR; TCRdb lists only in-frame clones, some missing. Here the sample spans under 140,000 clones, approximately 82% being singletons. The source material was peripheral blood. These receptors came from a woman aged 80 or older with acute or convalescent COVID-19.

The chain employs TRBV7-2 and TRBJ2-3; 8 bases are shared with TRBD2. This CDR3 is built from 17 residues. With V trimmed by 2 bases and J by 7 bases, 14 bases remained unmatched. CDR1 and CDR2 (germline): SGHTA, FQGNSA. The CDR3 here is CASSLIFLREGLNTQYF. CDR3 coding DNA: TGTGCCAGCAGCTTAATTTTCCTACGGGAGGGGTTGAATACGCAGTATTTT.

The chain employs TRBV21-1 and TRBJ2-4; the D call TRBD2 from the table was never checked on the DNA. TRBV21-1 is a pseudogene locus. CDR3 length equals 20 residues. Written as DNA, the CDR3 is TGTGCCAGCAGCAAAGCCCGGATACTAGCGGGATTATACGGCAAAAACATTCAGTACTTC. Encoded protein: CASSKARILAGLYGKNIQYF.

This clone has just a few counts. The chain employs TRBV28 and TRBJ1-1; a weak D match, TRBD1 (6 bases). The V gene's germline CDR1 is MDHEN and CDR2 SYDVKM. V shed 6 bases and J shed 6 bases, with 14 bases lying between them. This CDR3 region has 13 residues. In nucleotides, the CDR3 is TGTGCCAGCAGGCAGGGGATATTCGCTGAAGCTTTCTTT. Translating gives CASRQGIFAEAFF.

The chain couples TRBV29-1 to TRBJ1-1, with 10 bases identical to TRBD1. Trimming at V came to 7 bases and at J to 1 base, leaving 3 bases not matched to a gene. This CDR3 has 13 residues. Germline CDR1 and CDR2: SQVTM and ANQGSEA. CDR3 DNA: TGCAGCGCTGGGGACAGGGGGAACACTGAAGCTTTCTTT. As protein: CSAGDRGNTEAFF.

The chain has TRBV29-1 and TRBJ2-1; 7 positions agree with TRBD2. The CDR3 has 13 amino acids. V gave up 7 bases and J gave up 8 bases; unmatched junction bases: 11. CDR1 is SQVTM, CDR2 ANQGSEA, per germline. The CDR3 spells CSAKTSLLDEQFF. The CDR3 nucleotides are TGCAGCGCCAAGACTAGCCTGCTGGATGAGCAGTTCTTC.

The chain uses TRBV18 and TRBJ1-3; no definite D call. This CDR3 region has 18 residues. Germline CDR1 is KGHSH and CDR2 is LQKENI. Deletions cut 0 bases from V and 3 bases from J, with 18 bases between. CDR3 region: CASSPPTRTGPGGNTIYF. In DNA, the CDR3 is TGTGCCAGCTCACCACCTACTAGGACCGGCCCTGGTGGAAACACCATATATTTT.

The chain employs TRBV10-3 and TRBJ1-2; no clear D. V was clipped by 0 bases and J by 6 bases, with 17 bases between them. The CDR3 has 16 amino acids. Germline V CDR1 and CDR2: ENHRY, SYGVKD. This CDR3 is CAISESRAVDPNGYTF. The CDR3 DNA follows: TGTGCCATCAGTGAGTCGAGAGCCGTAGATCCGAATGGCTACACCTTC.

The chain recombines TRBV2 with TRBJ1-5; the D gene is possibly TRBD1 (5 bases). The CDR3 consists of 15 residues. V was clipped by 5 bases and J by 3 bases, with 14 bases between them. Germline V CDR1 and CDR2: SNHLY, FYNNEI. The CDR3 sequence is CASSIDGGINQPQHF. CDR3 DNA: TGTGCCAGCAGTATCGACGGGGGAATCAATCAGCCCCAGCATTTT. Complete variable domain (other parts from reference TRBV2 and TRBJ1-5): EPEVTQTPSHQVTQMGQEVILRCVPISNHLYFYWYRQILGQKVEFLVSFYNNEISEKSEIFDDQFSVERPDGSNFTLKIRSTKLEDSAMYFCASSIDGGINQPQHFGDGTRLSIL.

CDR3 sequence (DNA): TGTGCCAGCATGACACAGGTTAATCAGCCCCAGCATTTT. This translates into CASMTQVNQPQHF. The chain couples TRBV6-5 to TRBJ1-5, with D possibly matching TRBD1 (5 bases). Germline CDR1 reads MNHEY; CDR2 reads SVGAGI. Trimming removed 7 bases at V and 4 bases at J, with 11 bases between. This CDR3 is built from 13 residues.

The sample holds a few counts of this clone. This sequence joins TRBV6-2 or TRBV6-3 and TRBJ2-5, with 10 bases fitting TRBD2. Germline V CDR1 and CDR2: MNHEY, SVGEGT. Germline trimming cut 2 bases from V and 4 bases from J; bases unmatched to any gene: 10. There are 17 residues in the CDR3. The DNA for the CDR3 is TGTGCCAGCAGTTACGAAGGTGTACTAGCGGGGCGAGAGACCCAGTACTTC. Encoded protein: CASSYEGVLAGRETQYF.

This clone was seen only a few times. The chain links TRBV7-2 to TRBJ1-5; perhaps TRBD1 as D (6 bases). The CDR3 is 13 residues long. Germline V lookup: CDR1 SGHTA, CDR2 FQGNSA. Trimming left V 4 bases short and J 7 bases short, with 11 bases between. The CDR3 sequence is CASSSQGRQPQHF. CDR3 nucleotide sequence: TGTGCCAGCAGCTCACAGGGCCGGCAGCCCCAGCATTTT.

The chain carries TRBV28 and TRBJ1-2; maybe TRBD1 (5 bases). Germline V gene lookup returns CDR1 MDHEN and CDR2 SYDVKM. CDR3 length: 15 amino acids. V shed 2 bases and J shed 4 bases, with 14 bases lying between them. CDR3 residues: CASSLGRGVLYGYTF. The CDR3 DNA follows: TGTGCCAGCAGTTTAGGCCGGGGGGTCCTCTATGGCTACACCTTC.

CDR3 protein: CASSQDRDRWNSPLHF. CDR3 coding DNA: TGCGCCAGCAGCCAAGATCGAGACAGATGGAATTCACCCCTCCACTTT. The chain is built from TRBV4-1 and TRBJ1-6, with a tentative D call TRBD1 (5 bases). The germline V and J ends were trimmed by 0 bases and 7 bases, with 13 bases remaining between them. The CDR3 loop spans 16 amino acids. CDR1 and CDR2 from the germline V gene are MGHRA and YSYEKL.

This chain uses TRBV19 with TRBJ1-5; 10 bases are a match to TRBD1. The J segment lost 6 bases and the V segment lost 3 bases, leaving 5 bases of the junction unmatched. Per the germline V gene, CDR1 is LNHDA and CDR2 is SQIVND (reference sequence). CDR3 length: 15 amino acids. CDR3 nucleotides: TGTGCCAGTAGTATGGGACAGGGGTTGTTTCAGCCCCAGCATTTT. It codes for CASSMGQGLFQPQHF.

The chain has TRBV4-2 and TRBJ2-1, with 10 positions matching TRBD2. Germline-derived CDR1 and CDR2 are LGHNA and YNFKEQ. Trimming removed 2 bases from V and 11 bases from J; junction bases left unmatched: 6. The CDR3 loop spans 14 amino acids. The CDR3 spells CASSQRLAGDKQFF. CDR3 DNA: TGTGCCAGCAGCCAAAGGCTAGCGGGGGATAAGCAGTTCTTC.

This clone was seen just once. V gene TRBV28 combines with J gene TRBJ1-2, with 9 bases matching TRBD1. The CDR3 runs to 17 residues. V lost 5 bases and J lost 5; bases outside the gene matches: 15. Germline CDR1 is MDHEN and CDR2 is SYDVKM. Here the CDR3 reads CASSVSGTGTASYGYTF. CDR3 nucleotides: TGTGCCAGCAGTGTATCCGGGACAGGGACAGCTAGTTATGGCTACACCTTC.

This clone was recorded only once. The CDR3 sequence: CASSLNPSGGQNTGELFF. The CDR3 bases are TGTGCCAGCAGCTTAAACCCTAGCGGGGGCCAGAACACCGGGGAGCTGTTTTTT. The V call is TRBV7-3, the J call TRBJ2-2; 10 bases align to TRBD2. CDR3 length: 18 amino acids. The junction had 6 bases not matched to a gene; V was cut back by 1 base and J by 1 base. CDR1 is SGHTA and CDR2 is FQGTGA in the germline V gene.

The chain recombines TRBV10-3 with TRBJ1-2; no reliable D call. Germline-derived CDR1 and CDR2 are ENHRY and SYGVKD. The CDR3 is made up of 15 amino acids. V lost 0 bases to trimming and J lost 3 bases, with 11 bases between them. The CDR3 protein is CAISESSAGYYGYTF. The CDR3 nucleotides read TGTGCCATCAGTGAGTCGAGCGCCGGTTACTATGGCTACACCTTC.